This T cell receptor (beta chain) was obtained from a study of T cells in Graves' hyperthyroidism and ophthalmopathy. Orbital computed tomography and thyroid ultrasound, together with serum TRAb and thyroxine and clinical symptoms, were used for diagnoses. The CDR3 length is 16 residues. From germline, CDR1 is SGDLS and CDR2 YYNGEE. Trimming left V 4 bases short and J 2 bases short, with 16 bases between. This clonotype was observed many times. Authors of the study amplified TCR beta CDR3 regions from RNA transcripts. The study used the HTBI primer set for a first-round RT-PCR of the TCR CDR3. MiXCR, run by TCRdb on the multiplex PCR reads, gives a single entry per CDR3 protein. The sample comprises 500,000 to 600,000 distinct CDR3 sequences, around 15% of which are singletons, and 18% rests with the top ten.

This receptor was obtained from a woman aged 18-35 years with Graves' hyperthyroidism. Sequencing was carried out using blood. The chain joins TRBV9 to TRBJ2-1; a weak D match, TRBD2 (6 bases). CDR3 DNA: TGTGCCAGCAGCTTTTCTAGCGTTGGGGCCTACAATGAGCAGTTCTTC. Protein product: CASSFSSVGAYNEQFF. The complete variable domain, with remaining parts taken from reference TRBV9 and TRBJ2-1, reads DSGVTQTPKHLITATGQRVTLRCSPRSGDLSVYWYQQSLDQGLQFLIQYYNGEERAKGNILERFSAQQFPDLHSELNLSSLELGDSALYFCASSFSSVGAYNEQFFGPGTRLTVL.